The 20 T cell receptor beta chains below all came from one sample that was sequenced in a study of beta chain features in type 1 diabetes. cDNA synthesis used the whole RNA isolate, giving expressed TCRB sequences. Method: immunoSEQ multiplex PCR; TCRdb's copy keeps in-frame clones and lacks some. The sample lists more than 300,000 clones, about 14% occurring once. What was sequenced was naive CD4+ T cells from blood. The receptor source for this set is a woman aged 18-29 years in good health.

Written as DNA, the CDR3 is TGTGCCAGCAGCTCGACAGATCTTTATGGCTACACCTTC. Translated: CASSSTDLYGYTF. The chain has TRBV6-6 and TRBJ1-2; maybe TRBD1 (5 bases). The CDR3 extends over 13 amino acids. The V gene's germline CDR1 is MNHNY and CDR2 SVGAGI (reference sequence). Deletions cut 6 bases from V and 5 bases from J, with 13 bases between.

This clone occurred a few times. The CDR3 DNA is TGTGCCAGCAGTGGGGCGGGAGGCAACGTCTACGAGCAGTACTTC. This translates into CASSGAGGNVYEQYF. The V call is TRBV25-1, the J call TRBJ2-7, with 8 positions matching TRBD2. J was trimmed by 3 bases and V by 4 bases; bases with no gene match: 8. CDR1 and CDR2 (germline): MGHDK, SYGVNS. The CDR3 totals 15 residues.

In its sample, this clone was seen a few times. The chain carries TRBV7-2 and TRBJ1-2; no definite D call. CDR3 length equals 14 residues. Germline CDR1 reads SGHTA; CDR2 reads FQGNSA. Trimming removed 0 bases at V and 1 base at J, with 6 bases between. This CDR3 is CASSLANVNYGYTF. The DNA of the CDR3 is TGTGCCAGCAGCTTAGCCAATGTTAACTATGGCTACACCTTC.

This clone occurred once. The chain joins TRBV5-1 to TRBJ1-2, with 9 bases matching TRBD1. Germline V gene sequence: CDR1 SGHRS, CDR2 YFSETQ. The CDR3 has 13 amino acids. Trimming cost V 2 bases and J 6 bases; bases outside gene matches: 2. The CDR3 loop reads CASSLQGADGYTF. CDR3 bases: TGCGCCAGCAGCTTACAGGGGGCGGATGGCTACACCTTC.

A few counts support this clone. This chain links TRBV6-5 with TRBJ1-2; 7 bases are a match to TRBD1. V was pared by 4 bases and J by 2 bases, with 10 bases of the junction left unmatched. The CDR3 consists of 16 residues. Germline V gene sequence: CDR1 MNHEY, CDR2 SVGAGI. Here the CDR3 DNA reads TGTGCCAGCAGTTTCGGACAGGCCCAGAGGAACTATGGCTACACCTTC. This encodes CASSFGQAQRNYGYTF.

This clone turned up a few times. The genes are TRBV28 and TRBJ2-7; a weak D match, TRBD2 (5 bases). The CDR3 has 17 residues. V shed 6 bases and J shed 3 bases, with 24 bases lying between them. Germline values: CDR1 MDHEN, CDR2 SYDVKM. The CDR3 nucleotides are TGTGCCAGCAGCCCCGGCCTCGGCGGGCTGGGTAACTACGAGCAGTACTTC. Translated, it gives CASSPGLGGLGNYEQYF.

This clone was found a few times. CDR3 sequence (DNA): TGTGCCAGCTCACCACCGGAACAGGGTGAAAGCACCTTC. It encodes CASSPPEQGESTF. V gene TRBV18 combines with J gene TRBJ1-2; D might be TRBD1 (6 bases). CDR1 is KGHSH, CDR2 LQKENI, per germline. The CDR3 runs 13 residues. The V end was cut by 0 bases, the J end by 13 bases, with 15 bases between.

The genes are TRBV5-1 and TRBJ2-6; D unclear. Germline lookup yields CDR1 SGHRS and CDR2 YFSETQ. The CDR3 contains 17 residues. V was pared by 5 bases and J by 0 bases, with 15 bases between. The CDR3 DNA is TGCGCCAGCAGTCCGGTCAACTACTTCTCTGGGGCCAACGTCCTGACTTTC. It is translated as CASSPVNYFSGANVLTF.

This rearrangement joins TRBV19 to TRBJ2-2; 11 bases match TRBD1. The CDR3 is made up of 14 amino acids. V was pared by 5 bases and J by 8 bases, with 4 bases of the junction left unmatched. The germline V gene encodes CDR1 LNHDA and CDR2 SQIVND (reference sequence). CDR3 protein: CASSVDRGRGELFF. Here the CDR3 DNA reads TGTGCCAGTAGTGTGGACAGGGGGCGAGGGGAGCTGTTTTTT.

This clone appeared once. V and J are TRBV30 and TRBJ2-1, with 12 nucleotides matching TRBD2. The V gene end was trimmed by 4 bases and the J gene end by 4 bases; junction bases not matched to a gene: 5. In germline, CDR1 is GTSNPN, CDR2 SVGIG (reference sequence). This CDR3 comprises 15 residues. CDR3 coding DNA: TGTGCCTGGAATCTCGGACTAGCGGGATACAATGAGCAGTTCTTC. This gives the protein CAWNLGLAGYNEQFF.

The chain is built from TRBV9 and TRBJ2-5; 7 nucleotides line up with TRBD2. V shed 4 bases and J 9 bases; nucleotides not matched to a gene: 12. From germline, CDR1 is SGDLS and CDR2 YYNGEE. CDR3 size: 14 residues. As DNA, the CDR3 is TGTGCCAGCAGCACTCTAGCGGAGCCTGTGTCCCAGTACTTC. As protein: CASSTLAEPVSQYF.

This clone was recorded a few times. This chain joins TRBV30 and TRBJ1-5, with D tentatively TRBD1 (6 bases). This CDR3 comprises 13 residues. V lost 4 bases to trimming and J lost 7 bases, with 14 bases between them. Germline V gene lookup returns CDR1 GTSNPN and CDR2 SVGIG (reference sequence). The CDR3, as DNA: TGTGCCTGGACCGAGGGGGAAGGGCAGCCCCAGCATTTT. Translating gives CAWTEGEGQPQHF.

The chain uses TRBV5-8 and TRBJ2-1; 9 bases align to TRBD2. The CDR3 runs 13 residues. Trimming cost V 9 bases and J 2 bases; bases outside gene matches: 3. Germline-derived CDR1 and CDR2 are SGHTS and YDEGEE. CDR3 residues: CAICGRAYNEQFF. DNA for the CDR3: TGTGCCATTTGCGGGAGGGCCTACAATGAGCAGTTCTTC.

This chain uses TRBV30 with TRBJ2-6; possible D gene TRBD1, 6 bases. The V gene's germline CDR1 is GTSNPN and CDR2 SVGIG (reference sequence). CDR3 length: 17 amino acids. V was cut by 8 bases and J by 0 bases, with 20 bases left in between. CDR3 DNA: TGTGCCGGACCGACAGGCCAACTAATCTCTGGGGCCAACGTCCTGACTTTC. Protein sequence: CAGPTGQLISGANVLTF.

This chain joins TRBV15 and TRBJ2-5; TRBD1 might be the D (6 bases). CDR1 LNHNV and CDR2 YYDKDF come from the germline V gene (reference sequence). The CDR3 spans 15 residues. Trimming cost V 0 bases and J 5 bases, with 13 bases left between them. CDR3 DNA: TGTGCCACCAGCAGAGACACAGGGAAGGCGGAGACCCAGTACTTC. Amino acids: CATSRDTGKAETQYF.

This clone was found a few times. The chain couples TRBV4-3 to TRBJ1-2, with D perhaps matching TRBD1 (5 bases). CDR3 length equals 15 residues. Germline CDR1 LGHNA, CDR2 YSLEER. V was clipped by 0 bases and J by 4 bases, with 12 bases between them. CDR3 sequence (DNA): TGCGCCAGCAGCCAAGAAGCCTCTAGGGGCTATGGCTACACCTTC. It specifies CASSQEASRGYGYTF.

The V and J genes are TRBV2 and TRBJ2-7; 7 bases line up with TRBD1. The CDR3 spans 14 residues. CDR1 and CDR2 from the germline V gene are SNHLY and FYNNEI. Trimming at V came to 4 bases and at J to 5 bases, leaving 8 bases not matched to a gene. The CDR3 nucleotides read TGTGCCAGCAGTGGACAGGGCCTGGGGAACGAGCAGTACTTC. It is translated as CASSGQGLGNEQYF.

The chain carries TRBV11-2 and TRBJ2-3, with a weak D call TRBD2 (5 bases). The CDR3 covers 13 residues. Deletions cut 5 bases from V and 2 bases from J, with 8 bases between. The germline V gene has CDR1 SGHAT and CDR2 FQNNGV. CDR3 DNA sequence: TGTGCCAGCAGCCTTGGACTCACAGATACGCAGTATTTT. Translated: CASSLGLTDTQYF.

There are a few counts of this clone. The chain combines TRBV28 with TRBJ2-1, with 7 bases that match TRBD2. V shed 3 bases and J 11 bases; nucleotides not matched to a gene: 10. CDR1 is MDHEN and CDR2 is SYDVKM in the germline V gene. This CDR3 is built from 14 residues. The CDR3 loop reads CASSFAGALKQQFF. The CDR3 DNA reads TGTGCCAGCAGTTTTGCGGGAGCCCTCAAACAGCAGTTCTTC. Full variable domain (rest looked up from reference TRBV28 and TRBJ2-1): DVKVTQSSRYLVKRTGEKVFLECVQDMDHENMFWYRQDPGLGLRLIYFSYDVKMKEKGDIPEGYSVSREKKERFSLILESASTNQTSMYLCASSFAGALKQQFFGPGTRLTVL.

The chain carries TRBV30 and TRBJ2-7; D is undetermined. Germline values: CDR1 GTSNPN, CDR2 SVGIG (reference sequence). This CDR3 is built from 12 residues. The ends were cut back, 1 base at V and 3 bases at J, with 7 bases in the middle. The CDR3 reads CAWSAQVYEQYF. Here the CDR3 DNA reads TGTGCCTGGAGTGCTCAGGTCTACGAGCAGTACTTC.